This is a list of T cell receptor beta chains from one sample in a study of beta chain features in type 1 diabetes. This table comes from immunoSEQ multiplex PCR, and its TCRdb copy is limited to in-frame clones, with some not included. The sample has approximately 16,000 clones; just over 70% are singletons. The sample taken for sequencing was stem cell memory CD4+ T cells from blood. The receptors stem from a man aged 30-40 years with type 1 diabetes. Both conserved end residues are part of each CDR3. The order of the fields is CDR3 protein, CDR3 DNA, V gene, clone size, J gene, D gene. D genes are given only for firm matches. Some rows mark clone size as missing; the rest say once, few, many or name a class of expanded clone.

CASSLQGGNTEAFF	TGTGCCAGCAGCTTACAGGGGGGTAACACTGAAGCTTTCTTT	TRBV7-9	.	TRBJ1-1	TRBD1
CASSLAGSGHPYEQYF	TGTGCCAGCAGCTTGGCCGGTAGCGGCCACCCCTACGAGCAGTACTTC	TRBV5-4	once	TRBJ2-7	.
CASSLPHSTGELFF	TGTGCCAGCAGCTTACCCCACAGCACCGGGGAGCTGTTTTTT	TRBV13	.	TRBJ2-2	.
CASSRGQAAYNEQFF	TGCGCCAGCAGCCGTGGACAGGCAGCCTACAATGAGCAGTTCTTC	TRBV5-1	.	TRBJ2-1	TRBD1
CASSRTGGRDYEQYF	TGCGCCAGCAGCCGAACAGGGGGGCGAGACTACGAGCAGTACTTC	TRBV4-1	once	TRBJ2-7	TRBD1
CASRGTSGGPYEQYF	TGCGCCAGCAGGGGGACTAGCGGGGGGCCCTACGAGCAGTACTTC	TRBV5-1	.	TRBJ2-7	TRBD2
CSVRDRGPANEQFF	TGCAGCGTCCGGGACAGGGGCCCCGCTAATGAGCAGTTCTTC	TRBV29-1	.	TRBJ2-1	TRBD1
CACRRTSGGYEQYF	TGTGCCTGCCGACGGACTAGCGGGGGTTACGAGCAGTACTTC	TRBV30	once	TRBJ2-7	TRBD2
CASRRDRVDEQYF	TGTGCCAGCAGGCGGGACAGGGTTGACGAGCAGTACTTC	TRBV2	.	TRBJ2-7	TRBD1
CASSLSGSYNEQFF	TGTGCCAGCAGTTTATCGGGGTCCTACAATGAGCAGTTCTTC	TRBV6-5	.	TRBJ2-1	.
CASSVTGTSGGELFF	TGTGCCAGCAGTGTAACCGGGACTAGCGGCGGGGAGCTGTTTTTT	TRBV2	.	TRBJ2-2	TRBD2
CASSSGTGSDPYEQYF	TGTGCCAGCAGCTCCGGGACAGGGAGCGATCCCTACGAGCAGTACTTC	TRBV7-9	.	TRBJ2-7	TRBD1
CASRVGDTLNTEAFF	TGCGCCAGCAGGGTCGGGGACACCCTGAACACTGAAGCTTTCTTT	TRBV5-1	.	TRBJ1-1	.
CASCEETNQPQHF	TGTGCCAGCTGCGAGGAAACCAATCAGCCCCAGCATTTT	TRBV2	once	TRBJ1-5	.
CASSIRDRNTEAFF	TGTGCCAGCAGCATAAGGGACAGGAACACTGAAGCTTTCTTT	TRBV7-2	.	TRBJ1-1	TRBD1
CASSLMAGGFADTQYF	TGTGCCAGCAGCCTAATGGCGGGGGGGTTCGCAGATACGCAGTATTTT	TRBV7-2	few	TRBJ2-3	TRBD2
CASSVTPGTVGYNEQFF	TGTGCCAGCAGCGTCACTCCTGGGACAGTGGGGTACAATGAGCAGTTCTTC	TRBV9	once	TRBJ2-1	TRBD1
CASSSGQFNQPQHF	TGTGCCAGCAGCTCGGGACAGTTTAATCAGCCCCAGCATTTT	TRBV7-9	.	TRBJ1-5	TRBD1
CASSLFGRGTQETQYF	TGTGCCAGCAGCTTATTCGGAAGGGGGACACAAGAGACCCAGTACTTC	TRBV7-2	.	TRBJ2-5	.
CSVVLAPAYNEQFF	TGCAGCGTCGTACTAGCGCCGGCCTACAATGAGCAGTTCTTC	TRBV29-1	few	TRBJ2-1	TRBD2
CASRELRANEKLFF	TGTGCCAGCAGGGAGTTACGAGCTAATGAAAAACTGTTTTTT	TRBV2	once	TRBJ1-4	.
CASSPGAYEQYF	TGTGCCAGCAGTCCCGGTGCCTACGAGCAGTACTTC	TRBV28	.	TRBJ2-7	.
CASSFGGGTQYF	TGTGCCAGCAGTTTTGGGGGAGGGACCCAGTACTTC	TRBV28	.	TRBJ2-5	.
CASSALGLEQFF	TGTGCCAGCAGCGCGTTGGGGCTTGAGCAGTTCTTC	TRBV28	.	TRBJ2-1	.
CASRESISPTESYNEQFF	TGCGCCAGCAGAGAAAGCATTTCTCCGACGGAGTCCTACAATGAGCAGTTCTTC	TRBV23-1	few	TRBJ2-1	.
CASSANLGGNEQFF	TGTGCCAGCAGCGCCAATTTGGGGGGCAATGAGCAGTTCTTC	TRBV7-3	once	TRBJ2-1	.
CASSQFSGTGANTGELFF	TGTGCCAGCTCACAGTTTTCTGGCACAGGGGCGAACACCGGGGAGCTGTTTTTT	TRBV18	.	TRBJ2-2	TRBD1
CASSQTSQETQYF	TGCGCCAGCAGCCAAACGAGCCAAGAGACCCAGTACTTC	TRBV4-1	.	TRBJ2-5	.
CSVAPIGGYGYTF	TGCAGCGTTGCCCCAATTGGAGGCTATGGCTACACCTTC	TRBV29-1	.	TRBJ1-2	.
CASRLQAYEQYF	TGTGCCAGCCGCTTACAGGCCTACGAGCAGTACTTC	TRBV2	.	TRBJ2-7	.
CASSPPPAGTPYEQYF	TGTGCCAGCTCACCACCCCCAGCGGGGACCCCCTACGAGCAGTACTTC	TRBV18	.	TRBJ2-7	TRBD2
CASSTGTGANNEQFF	TGTGCTAGCAGCACCGGGACAGGGGCCAACAATGAGCAGTTCTTC	TRBV7-7	.	TRBJ2-1	TRBD1
CASGLDGNTEAFF	TGTGCCAGCGGACTGGACGGAAACACTGAAGCTTTCTTT	TRBV2	once	TRBJ1-1	.
CASSLMGGGGDTQYF	TGTGCCAGCAGCTTAATGGGCGGGGGAGGAGATACGCAGTATTTT	TRBV7-3	once	TRBJ2-3	TRBD2
CASSRQGDNEQFF	TGTGCCAGCAGCCGACAGGGAGACAATGAGCAGTTCTTC	TRBV7-9	few	TRBJ2-1	TRBD1
CASSAGDFNEQFF	TGTGCCAGCAGCGCCGGGGACTTCAATGAGCAGTTCTTC	TRBV11-3	.	TRBJ2-1	.
CASSVSREGYTEAFF	TGTGCCAGCAGTGTCTCCAGGGAGGGCTACACTGAAGCTTTCTTT	TRBV6-1	.	TRBJ1-1	.
CASSELAGFVKNIQYF	TGTGCCAGCAGTGAGCTAGCGGGGTTCGTCAAAAACATTCAGTACTTC	TRBV2	few	TRBJ2-4	TRBD2
CASSPAGGSRDEQFF	TGTGCCAGCAGTCCGGCAGGGGGGTCGAGGGATGAGCAGTTCTTC	TRBV7-3	.	TRBJ2-1	.
CASSLGLAAEQYF	TGTGCCAGCTCCCTCGGACTAGCGGCCGAGCAGTACTTC	TRBV18	.	TRBJ2-7	TRBD2
CASRPMTGTYEQYF	TGTGCCAGCAGACCCATGACAGGAACCTACGAGCAGTACTTC	TRBV27	once	TRBJ2-7	.
CAIRRTSGGVNEQFF	TGTGCCATCAGAAGGACTAGCGGGGGGGTGAATGAGCAGTTCTTC	TRBV10-3	.	TRBJ2-1	TRBD2
CASSGNQGAIGYTF	TGCGCCAGCAGCGGAAACCAGGGGGCGATTGGCTACACCTTC	TRBV5-1	.	TRBJ1-2	TRBD1
CASSPGRTGTNYGYTF	TGTGCCAGCAGCCCCGGCCGGACAGGGACAAACTATGGCTACACCTTC	TRBV21-1	.	TRBJ1-2	.
CASSPRNRDRGPCEQYF	TGTGCCAGCAGCCCCCGGAACCGGGACAGGGGTCCCTGCGAGCAGTACTTC	TRBV21-1	.	TRBJ2-7	.
CASSERGGYEQYF	TGCGCCAGCAGTGAGCGGGGGGGCTACGAGCAGTACTTC	TRBV10-2	.	TRBJ2-7	TRBD2
CSVEQWTGGETQYF	TGCAGCGTTGAGCAATGGACAGGCGGGGAGACCCAGTACTTC	TRBV29-1	.	TRBJ2-5	TRBD1
CASSVYRGPNTGELFF	TGCGCCAGCAGCGTATACAGGGGACCCAACACCGGGGAGCTGTTTTTT	TRBV5-1	.	TRBJ2-2	TRBD1
CASSSPDRDYEQYF	TGCGCCAGCAGCTCGCCGGACAGGGACTACGAGCAGTACTTC	TRBV5-1	few	TRBJ2-7	TRBD1
CASSLGTGGGYGYTF	TGTGCCAGCAGCTTAGGGACAGGGGGCGGTTATGGCTACACCTTC	TRBV7-2	few	TRBJ1-2	TRBD1
CASSHDPTDMNTEAFF	TGCGCCAGCAGCCACGACCCGACAGACATGAACACTGAAGCTTTCTTT	TRBV4-3	.	TRBJ1-1	.
CASSLVADHQETQYF	TGCGCCAGCAGCTTGGTTGCGGATCACCAAGAGACCCAGTACTTC	TRBV5-1	.	TRBJ2-5	.
CASSLLETYQPQHF	TGTGCCAGCTCACTCTTAGAGACTTATCAGCCCCAGCATTTT	TRBV18	.	TRBJ1-5	.
CASSQWFSGGINYGYTF	TGCGCCAGCAGCCAATGGTTTTCAGGGGGCATCAACTATGGCTACACCTTC	TRBV4-3	.	TRBJ1-2	TRBD1